The table lists the clone carrying this TCR beta chain with a few counts. This entry belongs to a study of blood T cell repertoires in COVID-19. Produced via immunoSEQ multiplex PCR; TCRdb's table is partial and in-frame only. The profile shows 300,000 to 500,000 clones, around 89% of them singletons. This TCR was recovered from a woman under 40 with acute COVID-19. Input material: PBMCs or T cells enriched from blood (not recorded which).

The CDR3 is CASSSLPGQGDEQYF. In DNA form, the CDR3 reads TGTGCCAGCAGCTCGCTACCGGGACAGGGGGACGAGCAGTACTTC. V gene TRBV7-9 combines with J gene TRBJ2-7; 11 nucleotides agree with TRBD1. The CDR3 extends over 15 amino acids. V gave up 4 bases and J gave up 5 bases; unmatched junction bases: 7. Germline CDR1 and CDR2: SEHNR and FQNEAQ (reference sequence).